The following is a T cell receptor (beta chain) sequence with its context. Its antigen is still unknown. A multiplex PCR was run with 60 Vbeta primers and 13 Jbeta primers. Here immunoSEQ multiplex PCR was the method, and the copy in TCRdb shows in-frame clones only, minus some. The table includes 150,000 or so clones, 68% detected once. This sample was taken from a study of cytomegalovirus exposure and HLA in healthy donors. Study overall: Findings of an earlier analysis included around 100 million unique TCR beta sequences from about 180 million T cells.

General study results and limits: Of the V segments, some could not be distinguished, including TRBV6-2 and TRBV6-3, and were excluded. It was in a later analysis that TCR association rates were seen to vary by HLA locus, highest for DRB1 and lowest for HLA-C. Among TCR beta chains of equal frequency, HLA-associated ones were more clonally expanded in a later analysis.

The V and J ends lost 2 bases and 6 bases respectively, with 9 bases between them. The CDR3 totals 13 residues. The germline V gene has CDR1 SGHTA and CDR2 FQGNSA. The chain carries TRBV7-2 and TRBJ2-3; no clear D gene. The sequencing input was PBMCs. This sequence was found in a man in his thirties or forties in good health and CMV-seropositive. In nucleotides, the CDR3 is TGTGCCAGCAGCTTATCTTCCCCGGATACGCAGTATTTT. This translates into CASSLSSPDTQYF.